Sequencing of this T cell receptor beta chain was carried out in a study of vaccination and CD4 T cells after COVID-19. Study summary: Convalescent donors were composed of six males and four females, of whom two were Hispanic. Overlapping spike peptides of SARS-CoV-2, HCoV-NL63, HCoV-OC43 and HCoV-229E were used, and cells were stimulated with them. Study-level points and caveats: Convalescent patients had a median roughly 86% of reactive clones appearing only post-vaccination.

Cultured CD4+ T-cell DNA underwent Oncomine TCR Beta short-read sequencing. Each CDR3 protein gets one entry after TCRdb re-called the PCR reads with MiXCR. The table shows fewer than 4,000 distinct CDR3 sequences, with more than 70% occurring only once. This CDR3 is 16 amino acids long. The germline CDR1 and CDR2 sequences are KGHSH and LQKENI. The germline V and J ends were trimmed by 1 base and 7 bases, with 17 bases remaining between them. The treatment: roughly 11-day PBMC culture with coronavirus spike peptide pools or control peptides (ViraFEST assay). Notes on this clonotype: Its target is unknown.

The sample taken for sequencing was CD4+ T cells from blood, cultured in vitro. This clonotype was obtained from a human donor who had recovered from COVID-19. The chain carries TRBV18 and TRBJ2-4; D possibly corresponds to TRBD2 (6 bases). The CDR3 coding sequence is TGTGCCAGCTCACCACAAGTACTAGCCCCTTCGAACATTCAGTACTTC. This gives the protein CASSPQVLAPSNIQYF.